The 30 T cell receptor beta chains in this list originate from one sample, sequenced in a study of preoperative IRX-2 immunotherapy in early breast cancer. Data came from immunoSEQ multiplex PCR; TCRdb stores just in-frame clones and leaves some out. The data contain over 25,000 clones, less than 90% of them singletons. As to treatment: preoperative locoregional IRX-2 cytokine immunotherapy. Sequenced here: lymph node tissue, sampled from a patient treated with IRX-2 immunotherapy. The receptors here all came from a human donor with breast cancer.

The V gene is TRBV6-8, the J gene TRBJ2-7, with D tentatively TRBD1 (6 bases). V lost 2 bases and J lost 1, with 18 bases in between. The CDR3 extends over 17 amino acids. Germline CDR1 and CDR2: MNHGY and SAAAGT. The CDR3 DNA reads TGTGCCAGCAGTTACCCCTCCCCGACAGGACGATCCTACGAGCAGTACTTC. As protein: CASSYPSPTGRSYEQYF.

This clone was recorded once. Relative to the germline gene, one junction end is altered; a read error may explain this. The chain recombines TRBV15 with TRBJ2-1; 12 nucleotides line up with TRBD1. The germline gives CDR1 LNHNV, CDR2 YYDKDF (reference sequence). CDR3 length: 15 amino acids. The DNA for the CDR3 is TGTGCCAGCAGCTCCGGGACAGGGGGCTACGATGAGCAGTTCTTC. The encoded protein is CASSSGTGGYDEQFF.

The rearrangement joins TRBV27 to TRBJ1-2; TRBD1 is a possible D gene (6 bases). The CDR3 runs 13 residues. V was trimmed by 6 bases and J by 2 bases, leaving 10 bases between them. Germline-derived CDR1 and CDR2 are MNHEY and SMNVEV (reference sequence). CDR3 loop: CASSQDRNYGYTF. The CDR3 region has the DNA TGTGCCAGCAGCCAAGACAGGAACTATGGCTACACCTTC.

The V gene is TRBV19, the J gene TRBJ1-5; D may be TRBD1 (5 bases). The ends were cut back, 2 bases at V and 7 bases at J, with 9 bases in the middle. CDR1 LNHDA and CDR2 SQIVND come from the germline V gene (reference sequence). The CDR3 runs 13 residues. The CDR3 here is CASSITDRQPQHF. CDR3 nucleotides: TGTGCCAGTAGTATAACAGACAGACAGCCCCAGCATTTT.

The chain links TRBV28 to TRBJ1-6; tentative D call: TRBD1 (5 bases). Germline CDR1 reads MDHEN; CDR2 reads SYDVKM. Trimming pared 7 bases from V and 10 bases from J, leaving 23 bases between. The CDR3 is 16 amino acids. In DNA, the CDR3 is TGTGCCAGCATATCTCAGGGTGAATTGATTGTATCACCCCTCCACTTT. This gives the protein CASISQGELIVSPLHF.

The J gene is TRBJ2-1, the V gene TRBV23-1, with D hard to call. TRBV23-1 qualifies as an ORF whose function is uncertain. The CDR3 is made up of 14 amino acids. Trimming pared 4 bases from V and 9 bases from J, leaving 16 bases between. CDR3 residues: CASSRPVTAREQFF. In DNA, the CDR3 is TGCGCCAGCAGTCGCCCCGTTACCGCACGTGAGCAGTTCTTC.

V and J are TRBV15 and TRBJ1-4; no clear D. Germline values: CDR1 LNHNV, CDR2 YYDKDF (reference sequence). CDR3 length: 16 amino acids. Trimming shortened V by 5 bases and J by 8 bases, and 21 bases separated the two germline ends. CDR3 sequence (DNA): TGTGCCACCAGCGGGAGGACTAGGGCCGCAAGCGAAAAACTGTTTTTT. Translation gives CATSGRTRAASEKLFF.

The chain recombines TRBV5-1 with TRBJ2-7, with D maybe TRBD2 (6 bases). The CDR3 consists of 17 residues. Germline CDR1 and CDR2: SGHRS and YFSETQ. Trimming took off 4 bases at V and 0 bases at J, with 20 bases between the two ends. CDR3 loop: CASSPVFGGASSYEQYF. CDR3 DNA: TGCGCCAGCAGCCCAGTCTTCGGCGGGGCAAGCTCCTACGAGCAGTACTTC. Drawing the rest from reference TRBV5-1 and TRBJ2-7, the complete variable domain is KAGVTQTPRYLIKTRGQQVTLSCSPISGHRSVSWYQQTPGQGLQFLFEYFSETQRNKGNFPGRFSGRQFSNSRSEMNVSTLELGDSALYLCASSPVFGGASSYEQYFGPGTRLTVT.

This clone showed up just once. The rearrangement uses TRBV15 and TRBJ2-3; 10 nucleotides match TRBD2. Germline-derived CDR1 and CDR2 are LNHNV and YYDKDF (reference sequence). Trimming removed 2 bases from V and 4 bases from J; junction bases left unmatched: 3. The CDR3 covers 15 residues. CDR3 loop: CATSRLAGAADTQYF. The CDR3 DNA sequence: TGTGCCACCAGCAGACTAGCGGGAGCCGCAGATACGCAGTATTTT. The full variable domain, rest sourced from reference TRBV15 and TRBJ2-3, is DAMVIQNPRYQVTQFGKPVTLSCSQTLNHNVMYWYQQKSSQAPKLLFHYYDKDFNNEADTPDNFQSRRPNTSFCFLDIRSPGLGDTAMYLCATSRLAGAADTQYFGPGTRLTVL.

This clone was observed once. The J gene is TRBJ2-2, the V gene TRBV5-1; 10 positions agree with TRBD2. The CDR3 extends over 18 amino acids. Germline loops: CDR1 SGHRS, CDR2 YFSETQ. The J segment lost 1 base and the V segment lost 4 bases, leaving 10 bases of the junction unmatched. As DNA, the CDR3 is TGCGCCAGCAGCATTCCGCTAGCGGGAGTCGGGAACACCGGGGAGCTGTTTTTT. Translated, it gives CASSIPLAGVGNTGELFF. Together with reference TRBV5-1 and TRBJ2-2, the CDR3 gives the full variable domain: KAGVTQTPRYLIKTRGQQVTLSCSPISGHRSVSWYQQTPGQGLQFLFEYFSETQRNKGNFPGRFSGRQFSNSRSEMNVSTLELGDSALYLCASSIPLAGVGNTGELFFGEGSRLTVL.

The table lists this clone with a count of one. The chain is built from TRBV30 and TRBJ1-4; 7 nucleotides align to TRBD1. Trimming removed 2 bases from V and 8 bases from J; junction bases left unmatched: 20. In germline, CDR1 is GTSNPN, CDR2 SVGIG (reference sequence). CDR3 length: 18 amino acids. The CDR3, as DNA: TGTGCCTGGAGTAGCAGACCGGGACAGACCTATTACAGGGAAAAACTGTTTTTT. This sequence encodes CAWSSRPGQTYYREKLFF.

This clone appeared a few times. CDR3 DNA sequence: TGTGCCAGCAGCGTAGATCTTGGAAACACCATATATTTT. Translating it yields CASSVDLGNTIYF. The V call is TRBV9, the J call TRBJ1-3; D not certain. V was clipped by 0 bases and J by 3 bases, with 4 bases between them. Germline-derived CDR1 and CDR2 are SGDLS and YYNGEE. The CDR3 totals 13 residues.

The chain joins TRBV28 to TRBJ1-6; 8 bases line up with TRBD1. Trimming took 6 bases from V and 7 from J; bases not matched to a gene: 11. Germline V gives CDR1 MDHEN, CDR2 SYDVKM. The CDR3 is 16 amino acids. The CDR3 is CASRFGTGLHNSPLHF. The CDR3 nucleotides are TGTGCCAGCAGGTTCGGGACAGGCTTACACAATTCACCCCTCCACTTT.

This clone appeared once. V gene TRBV5-1 combines with J gene TRBJ2-5; the D gene is possibly TRBD1 (5 bases). V gave up 4 bases and J gave up 3 bases, with 13 bases separating them. CDR3 length: 14 residues. The germline V gene has CDR1 SGHRS and CDR2 YFSETQ. The DNA of the CDR3 is TGCGCCAGCAGCAGGGGTGACTTCGAAGAGACCCAGTACTTC. It codes for CASSRGDFEETQYF.

As regards this clone: The junction does not match germline at one end; this may be a read error. The rearrangement joins TRBV18 to TRBJ2-7; D is unclear. Germline V gives CDR1 KGHSH, CDR2 LQKENI. This CDR3 is 12 amino acids long. The CDR3 region is CASSPHAHEQYF. CDR3 bases: TGTGCCAGCTCGCCACACGCGCACGAGCAGTACTTC.

This chain links TRBV19 with TRBJ1-5, with TRBD1 matching 7 bases. Germline CDR1 LNHDA, CDR2 SQIVND (reference sequence). Trimming at V came to 5 bases and at J to 7 bases, leaving 8 bases not matched to a gene. The CDR3 is 14 residues long. The CDR3 here is CASSFRQGGQPQHF. Written as DNA, the CDR3 is TGTGCCAGTAGTTTCCGACAGGGTGGACAGCCCCAGCATTTT.

The chain combines TRBV5-1 with TRBJ1-5; 8 nucleotides match TRBD1. Trimming at V came to 4 bases and at J to 0 bases, leaving 9 bases not matched to a gene. Germline lookup yields CDR1 SGHRS and CDR2 YFSETQ. The CDR3 spans 17 residues. CDR3 DNA: TGCGCCAGCAGCCCCGGACAGGGTTCGTTTAGCAATCAGCCCCAGCATTTT. This translates into CASSPGQGSFSNQPQHF.

The rearrangement links TRBV18 to TRBJ2-7; D not certain. This CDR3 spans 15 amino acids. CDR1 is KGHSH and CDR2 is LQKENI in the germline V gene. V shed 6 bases and J shed 0 bases, with 15 bases lying between them. The CDR3 DNA reads TGTGCCAGCTCCCCATTCCCGGGTAGCTCCTACGAGCAGTACTTC. Its translation: CASSPFPGSSYEQYF. Complete variable domain (other parts from reference TRBV18 and TRBJ2-7): NAGVMQNPRHLVRRRGQEARLRCSPMKGHSHVYWYRQLPEEGLKFMVYLQKENIIDESGMPKERFSAEFPKEGPSILRIQQVVRGDSAAYFCASSPFPGSSYEQYFGPGTRLTVT.

J is TRBJ2-7 and V is TRBV6-8; D may be TRBD1 or TRBD2 (5 bases each). CDR3 length equals 12 residues. Trimming cost V 10 bases and J 0 bases, with 10 bases left between them. The germline CDR1 and CDR2 sequences are MNHGY and SAAAGT. The CDR3 spells CAIGTDSYEQYF. In DNA form, the CDR3 reads TGTGCCATCGGGACGGACTCCTACGAGCAGTACTTC.

This clone appeared a few times. The chain uses TRBV18 and TRBJ2-5; perhaps TRBD1 as D (6 bases). Germline V lookup: CDR1 KGHSH, CDR2 LQKENI. V gave up 1 base and J gave up 1 base, with 7 bases separating them. The CDR3 length is 14 residues. The CDR3 DNA is TGTGCCAGCTCACCACTGGACAGCCAAGAGACCCAGTACTTC. Its translation: CASSPLDSQETQYF.

The rearrangement links TRBV4-1 to TRBJ2-2; TRBD2 matches 8 bases. J was trimmed by 6 bases and V by 0 bases; bases with no gene match: 9. CDR3 length: 17 amino acids. The germline V gene has CDR1 MGHRA and CDR2 YSYEKL. The chain's CDR3 is CASSQDTVGRAAGELFF. The CDR3 bases are TGCGCCAGCAGCCAAGATACGGTCGGGAGGGCGGCCGGGGAGCTGTTTTTT.

The chain is built from TRBV19 and TRBJ2-1; perhaps TRBD1 as D (6 bases). V was trimmed by 9 bases and J by 0 bases, leaving 12 bases between them. The germline CDR1 and CDR2 sequences are LNHDA and SQIVND (reference sequence). There are 14 residues in the CDR3. The CDR3 protein is CASRQEYSYNEQFF. The CDR3 region has the DNA TGTGCCAGCCGACAGGAATACTCCTACAATGAGCAGTTCTTC.

The J gene is TRBJ2-1, the V gene TRBV18, with a possible D match to TRBD1 (6 bases). With 3 bases removed from V and 7 bases from J, the gap between germline ends came to 25 bases. The CDR3 is made up of 18 amino acids. Germline CDR1 is KGHSH and CDR2 is LQKENI. The CDR3 DNA reads TGTGCCAGCTCACCTTGGGCCCCCGGGACACGGACTTTGAATGAGCAGTTCTTC. This codes for CASSPWAPGTRTLNEQFF.

Concerning this clone: One end of the junction does not line up with germline, which may come from a read error. V gene TRBV6-8 combines with J gene TRBJ2-7; 8 bases are a match to TRBD2. Germline assignment: CDR1 MNHGY and CDR2 SAAAGT. The CDR3 loop spans 12 amino acids. As DNA, the CDR3 is TGTGCCAGCAGTCGCGGGGGGCCGGGGTTGATCTTC. It translates to CASSRGGPGLIF.

This chain joins TRBV29-1 and TRBJ2-7; 9 positions match TRBD2. CDR1 SQVTM and CDR2 ANQGSEA come from the germline V gene. This CDR3 is built from 15 residues. With 4 bases clipped from V and 3 bases from J, the junction kept 10 bases outside the gene matches. The CDR3 DNA sequence: TGCAGCGTTGTTGTACCGGGGACTAGCTACTACGAGCAGTACTTC. Protein sequence: CSVVVPGTSYYEQYF.

This chain joins TRBV19 and TRBJ2-2; D is ambiguous. CDR1 LNHDA and CDR2 SQIVND come from the germline V gene (reference sequence). This CDR3 comprises 14 residues. Trimming removed 3 bases from V and 7 bases from J, with 12 bases in between. Here the CDR3 DNA reads TGTGCCAGTAGTATCACCGGCTGGGGCGGGGAGCTGTTTTTT. Its protein is CASSITGWGGELFF.

The CDR3 DNA reads as TGTGCCAGCAGTTCTGCTCACTCTGGGGCCAACGTCCTGACTTTC. It translates to CASSSAHSGANVLTF. The V and J genes are TRBV28 and TRBJ2-6; D not resolved. Trimming took off 4 bases at V and 0 bases at J, with 7 bases between the two ends. The CDR3 contains 15 residues. Germline V gene sequence: CDR1 MDHEN, CDR2 SYDVKM. The whole variable domain, remainder taken from reference TRBV28 and TRBJ2-6, is DVKVTQSSRYLVKRTGEKVFLECVQDMDHENMFWYRQDPGLGLRLIYFSYDVKMKEKGDIPEGYSVSREKKERFSLILESASTNQTSMYLCASSSAHSGANVLTFGAGSRLTVL.

DNA of the CDR3: TGTGCCACCGGACGTGGGGCCCTCAAGAAGGGTTCTGGCTACACCTTC. Its translation is CATGRGALKKGSGYTF. This chain links TRBV15 with TRBJ1-2, with a possible D match to TRBD1 (5 bases). The germline V gene encodes CDR1 LNHNV and CDR2 YYDKDF (reference sequence). The V and J ends lost 8 bases and 7 bases respectively, with 26 bases between them. The CDR3 is 16 amino acids.

This clone occurred once. The chain combines TRBV12-5 with TRBJ2-1; maybe TRBD1 (6 bases). The CDR3 has 13 amino acids. Trimming stripped 3 bases from V and 14 bases from J, with 17 bases between. CDR1 and CDR2 from the germline V gene are LGHNT and FRNRAP. The CDR3 loop is CASGFIGTKMKFF. The CDR3 DNA follows: TGTGCTAGTGGTTTCATCGGGACAAAGATGAAGTTCTTC.

J is TRBJ1-1 and V is TRBV1. TRBV1 represents a pseudogene. This CDR3 is 13 amino acids long. CDR3: CASSQGRHTEAFF. DNA for the CDR3: TGCGCCAGCAGCCAAGGTAGGCACACTGAAGCTTTCTTT.